This T cell receptor beta chain is drawn from a study of blood T cells in healthy people across ages. General observations from the study: A roughly linear fall in TCR beta diversity per million T cells was seen with increasing age. Percentage of naive T cells showed a strong correlation with TCR beta diversity.

With respect to this clonotype: Its antigen is still unknown.

Germline V lookup: CDR1 SGHVS, CDR2 FNYEAQ. The CDR3 sequence is 15 residues long. Trimming removed 5 bases from V and 9 bases from J; junction bases left unmatched: 11. A second roughly 6 to 12 cycle PCR used barcoded and J-beta primers. One entry per CDR3 protein results from TCRdb running MiXCR on the 5' RACE reads. The sample yields 1.4 million or so distinct CDR3 sequences, around 40% seen once. The sequencing input was blood. The clonotype was recovered from a woman aged 18-29 years in good health. V usage is TRBV7-6 and J usage is TRBJ2-1; 9 nucleotides align to TRBD2. As DNA, the CDR3 is TGTGCCAGCAGCGTAGGGCAAGCGGGAGGAAGTGAGCAGTTCTTC. Its protein product is CASSVGQAGGSEQFF.